The clone carrying this T cell receptor beta chain occurred many times. The V gene's germline CDR1 is SEHNR and CDR2 FQNEAQ (reference sequence). The V gene lost 1 base and the J gene lost 3 bases, with 4 bases spanning the gap. The CDR3 spans 13 residues. These data belong to a study of early T cells in non-severe SARS-CoV-2 infection. Researchers tagged individual cDNA molecules with unique molecular identifiers. Via MiXCR, TCRdb re-called the 5' RACE reads, giving one row per CDR3 protein. Of approximately 29,000 distinct CDR3 sequences detected, around 6.1% appear once; the ten largest clones hold about 35%.

This sample comprised whole blood, obtained at baseline. The chain employs TRBV7-9 and TRBJ2-1; D unclear. The receptor's source is an adult who was a healthcare worker with PCR-confirmed SARS-CoV-2 infection or an uninfected control (not recorded which). CDR3 residues: CASSLGDYNEQFF. CDR3 sequence (DNA): TGTGCCAGCAGCTTAGGAGACTACAATGAGCAGTTCTTC.